These 28 T cell receptor beta chains came from one sample sequenced in a study of OX40 agonist ivuxolimab in advanced cancers. Profiling relied on immunoSEQ multiplex PCR, and the TCRdb table lists in-frame clones only, not all of them. Counted here are about 45,000 clones, just under 95% occurring once; the ten biggest clones make up about 11%. This sample comprised CD4+ or CD8+ T cells sorted from blood, obtained in a trial of the OX40 agonist ivuxolimab. These receptors came from an adult with an advanced solid tumor such as melanoma, head and neck, liver or kidney cancer.

Written as DNA, the CDR3 is TGTGCCAGCAGCGACTCACAGGGGAGGGGTATCACAGATACGCAGTATTTT. Its protein product is CASSDSQGRGITDTQYF. V usage is TRBV16 and J usage is TRBJ2-3; TRBD1 or TRBD2 may be the D gene (7 bases each). Deletions cut 5 bases from V and 2 bases from J, with 20 bases between. The CDR3 is made up of 17 amino acids. The germline CDR1 and CDR2 sequences are KGHSY and FQNENV.

The chain couples TRBV7-9 to TRBJ1-2, with D possibly being TRBD1 (6 bases). CDR3 size: 12 residues. The germline V gene has CDR1 SEHNR and CDR2 FQNEAQ (reference sequence). The V gene lost 6 bases and the J gene lost 8 bases, with 13 bases spanning the gap. The CDR3 sequence: CASSSPRGGYTF. The CDR3 DNA reads TGTGCCAGCAGTTCACCCAGGGGAGGCTACACCTTC.

The chain combines TRBV14 with TRBJ1-4, with D possibly being TRBD1 (6 bases). The length of the CDR3 is 15 residues. CDR1 SGHDN and CDR2 FVKESK come from the germline V gene. V dropped 1 base and J dropped 8 bases, with 14 bases sitting between them. The DNA for the CDR3 is TGTGCCAGCAGCCAAGTAGGGGGACGGGGGGAAAAACTGTTTTTT. Encoded protein: CASSQVGGRGEKLFF.

Written as DNA, the CDR3 is TGTGCCAGCTCACCAGAAACAGGGGGTAACTACAATGAGCAGTTCTTC. This encodes CASSPETGGNYNEQFF. The genes are TRBV18 and TRBJ2-1; 8 bases are a match to TRBD1. Unmatched junction bases numbered 6, after V lost 2 bases and J lost 3 bases. This CDR3 is built from 16 residues. Germline assignment: CDR1 KGHSH and CDR2 LQKENI.

The chain carries TRBV12-1 and TRBJ1-4; whether TRBD1, the table's D call, matches the DNA was not checked. TRBV12-1 represents a pseudogene. The CDR3 is 17 residues long. Here the CDR3 reads CASSYCRKGQGDEKLFF. Here the CDR3 DNA reads TGTGCCAGCAGCTATTGTCGAAAGGGACAGGGGGATGAAAAACTGTTTTTT.

The chain couples TRBV6-5 to TRBJ2-7, with 12 bases lining up with TRBD2. Germline V gene sequence: CDR1 MNHEY, CDR2 SVGAGI. This CDR3 region has 16 residues. V gave up 0 bases and J gave up 6 bases; unmatched junction bases: 6. The CDR3 spells CASSYSRTSGVSEQYF. CDR3 DNA sequence: TGTGCCAGCAGTTACTCCAGGACTAGCGGGGTCTCCGAGCAGTACTTC.

The chain employs TRBV7-8 and TRBJ2-3; D is uncertain. V lost 2 bases and J lost 0, with 18 bases in between. The CDR3 is made up of 18 amino acids. Germline V gives CDR1 SGHVS, CDR2 FQNEAQ. CDR3 sequence: CASSLTPYRGASTDTQYF. CDR3 sequence (DNA): TGTGCCAGCAGCTTAACCCCCTACCGAGGTGCTAGCACAGATACGCAGTATTTT.

This clone appeared a single time. The rearrangement joins TRBV5-4 to TRBJ2-7, with D unclear. V was trimmed by 2 bases and J by 3 bases, leaving 15 bases between them. Germline lookup yields CDR1 SGHNT and CDR2 YYREEE (reference sequence). This CDR3 spans 15 amino acids. This CDR3 is CASSFGSVAFYEQYF. The CDR3 DNA follows: TGTGCCAGCAGCTTTGGGTCAGTAGCCTTCTACGAGCAGTACTTC.

This chain joins TRBV4-3 and TRBJ2-6, with TRBD1 as a possible D gene (5 bases). Germline assignment: CDR1 LGHNA and CDR2 YSLEER. This CDR3 has 18 residues. V lost 1 base and J 0 bases, leaving 13 bases between the germline ends. CDR3 sequence: CASSQGARGFSGANVLTF. The CDR3 nucleotides read TGCGCCAGCAGCCAAGGGGCTAGGGGCTTCTCTGGGGCCAACGTCCTGACTTTC.

This rearrangement joins TRBV28 to TRBJ1-1, with D perhaps TRBD1 (6 bases). CDR1 is MDHEN and CDR2 is SYDVKM in the germline V gene. V dropped 3 bases and J dropped 2 bases, with 10 bases sitting between them. The CDR3 consists of 14 residues. The CDR3 loop is CASSLGRGNTEAFF. DNA of the CDR3: TGTGCCAGCAGTTTGGGCAGGGGAAACACTGAAGCTTTCTTT.

This clone was picked up one time. This chain connects TRBV11-3 to TRBJ2-1; 9 nucleotides match TRBD2. Germline V lookup: CDR1 SGHNT, CDR2 YENEEA. The CDR3 runs 18 residues. V shed 3 bases, J shed 10 bases, and the junction held 19 bases outside the gene matches. The CDR3 protein is CASSLLGVASGEGREQFF. In nucleotides, the CDR3 is TGTGCCAGCAGCTTGCTGGGTGTGGCTAGCGGGGAAGGGAGGGAGCAGTTCTTC.

The chain links TRBV30 to TRBJ2-7; 13 bases are a match to TRBD2. V was clipped by 5 bases and J by 4 bases; unmatched bases: 8. The CDR3 extends over 15 amino acids. Germline CDR1 is GTSNPN and CDR2 is SVGIG (reference sequence). CDR3: CAWVGLAGDGYEQYF. DNA for the CDR3: TGTGCCTGGGTAGGACTAGCGGGAGACGGGTACGAGCAGTACTTC. The variable domain in full, completed from reference TRBV30 and TRBJ2-7, reads SQTIHQWPATLVQPVGSPLSLECTVEGTSNPNLYWYRQAAGRGLQLLFYSVGIGQISSEVPQNLSASRPQDRQFILSSKKLLLSDSGFYLCAWVGLAGDGYEQYFGPGTRLTVT.

The table lists this clone with a few counts. The DNA for the CDR3 is TGTGCCAGCAGTGCGCCGGGACAGGGATCCTACGAGCAGTACTTC. Its protein is CASSAPGQGSYEQYF. This chain connects TRBV6-1 to TRBJ2-7, with TRBD1 matching over 9 bases. There are 15 residues in the CDR3. CDR1 is MNHNS, CDR2 SASEGT, per germline. V lost 4 bases, J lost 1 base, and 5 bases stayed unmatched.

Written as DNA, the CDR3 is TGTGCCAGCAGCTTTGCGACGGGGGGCTGTGGCTCTGGGGCCAACGTCCTGACTTTC. It yields the protein CASSFATGGCGSGANVLTF. The chain has TRBV12-1 and TRBJ2-6; the table's D gene call, TRBD2, was not cross checked with the DNA. TRBV12-1 is an annotated pseudogene. The length of the CDR3 is 19 residues.

This rearrangement joins TRBV16 to TRBJ2-1, with TRBD2 identical over 7 bases. Germline V gives CDR1 KGHSY, CDR2 FQNENV. The CDR3 runs 17 residues. With V trimmed by 2 bases and J by 0 bases, 7 bases remained unmatched. The CDR3 DNA reads as TGTGCCAGCAGCCAAACGACGCGCGGGAGCTCCTACAATGAGCAGTTCTTC. It encodes CASSQTTRGSSYNEQFF.

This chain uses TRBV27 with TRBJ2-7; TRBD2 aligns across 7 bases. CDR3 length: 12 amino acids. The V and J ends lost 3 bases and 4 bases, in that order; junction bases with no gene match: 0. The germline CDR1 and CDR2 sequences are MNHEY and SMNVEV (reference sequence). The CDR3 region is CASSLGGYEQYF. CDR3 nucleotide sequence: TGTGCCAGCAGTTTGGGAGGGTACGAGCAGTACTTC.

The V and J genes are TRBV11-2 and TRBJ2-3; D possibly corresponds to TRBD2 (6 bases). Germline CDR1 reads SGHAT; CDR2 reads FQNNGV. V was pared by 8 bases and J by 2 bases, with 8 bases between. The CDR3 covers 12 residues. CDR3 residues: CASGGPTDTQYF. DNA of the CDR3: TGTGCCAGCGGAGGGCCCACAGATACGCAGTATTTT.

CDR3 loop: CASSIRVNTEAFF. The DNA of the CDR3 is TGTGCCAGTAGTATTAGGGTGAACACTGAAGCTTTCTTT. J is TRBJ1-1 and V is TRBV19; the D is unclear. Trimming cost V 3 bases and J 0 bases, with 5 bases left between them. Per the germline V gene, CDR1 is LNHDA and CDR2 is SQIVND (reference sequence). The CDR3 totals 13 residues.

The chain is built from TRBV12-5 and TRBJ2-7; tentative D call: TRBD2 (6 bases). Germline V gene lookup returns CDR1 LGHNT and CDR2 FRNRAP. The CDR3 spans 18 residues. Trimming took off 1 base at V and 0 bases at J, with 19 bases between the two ends. CDR3 nucleotide sequence: TGTGCTAGTGGTTTGGCCCCTTCCGTCGGCGGGACCTCCTACGAGCAGTACTTC. Protein: CASGLAPSVGGTSYEQYF.

J is TRBJ1-5 and V is TRBV30, with TRBD1 identical over 9 bases. Germline CDR1 is GTSNPN and CDR2 is SVGIG (reference sequence). The length of the CDR3 is 14 residues. The trim removed 1 base at V and 4 bases at J, leaving 2 bases unmatched. The CDR3 region is CAWSGGQGNQPQHF. The CDR3 nucleotides read TGTGCCTGGAGTGGAGGACAGGGGAATCAGCCCCAGCATTTT. Full variable domain (remainder filled in from reference TRBV30 and TRBJ1-5): SQTIHQWPATLVQPVGSPLSLECTVEGTSNPNLYWYRQAAGRGLQLLFYSVGIGQISSEVPQNLSASRPQDRQFILSSKKLLLSDSGFYLCAWSGGQGNQPQHFGDGTRLSIL.

Here the CDR3 reads CASSQDRRGNQGINQPQHF. The CDR3 nucleotides are TGCGCCAGCAGCCAAGATAGGAGGGGAAATCAAGGGATTAATCAGCCCCAGCATTTT. The rearrangement joins TRBV4-3 to TRBJ1-5, with a possible D match to TRBD1 (5 bases). CDR3 length equals 19 residues. CDR1 and CDR2 from the germline V gene are LGHNA and YSLEER. Trimming took off 0 bases at V and 4 bases at J, with 22 bases between the two ends.

This chain connects TRBV9 to TRBJ2-7; tentative D call: TRBD1 (5 bases). The CDR3 has 15 residues. Trimming removed 0 bases from V and 3 bases from J, with 13 bases in between. Germline CDR1 reads SGDLS; CDR2 reads YYNGEE. CDR3 amino acids: CASSVGTGADYEQYF. CDR3 bases: TGTGCCAGCAGCGTAGGTACAGGAGCTGACTACGAGCAGTACTTC.

The J gene is TRBJ2-2, the V gene TRBV13; 7 bases are a match to TRBD1. CDR3 length: 15 residues. V gave up 5 bases and J gave up 5 bases; unmatched junction bases: 8. Germline CDR1 is PRHDT and CDR2 is FYEKMQ (reference sequence). CDR3 sequence (DNA): TGTGCCAGCAGCGACACAGGGGAAAGAACCGGGGAGCTGTTTTTT. Protein sequence: CASSDTGERTGELFF. The entire variable domain, with the rest obtained from reference TRBV13 and TRBJ2-2, is as follows: AAGVIQSPRHLIKEKRETATLKCYPIPRHDTVYWYQQGPGQDPQFLISFYEKMQSDKGSIPDRFSAQQFSDYHSELNMSSLELGDSALYFCASSDTGERTGELFFGEGSRLTVL.

A single count supports this clone. The V gene is TRBV5-4, the J gene TRBJ2-5, with TRBD1 as a possible D gene (5 bases). CDR1 SGHNT and CDR2 YYREEE come from the germline V gene (reference sequence). Trimming pared 3 bases from V and 1 base from J, leaving 10 bases between. This CDR3 is built from 14 residues. CDR3 amino acids: CASSSRTTQETQYF. The CDR3 bases are TGTGCCAGCAGCTCTAGGACAACCCAAGAGACCCAGTACTTC. Full variable domain (outside the CDR3, taken from reference TRBV5-4 and TRBJ2-5): ETGVTQSPTHLIKTRGQQVTLRCSSQSGHNTVSWYQQALGQGPQFIFQYYREEENGRGNFPPRFSGLQFPNYSSELNVNALELDDSALYLCASSSRTTQETQYFGPGTRLLVL.

The CDR3 DNA follows: TGTGCCAGCAGCCCAAGTGCTAGCACAGATACGCAGTATTTT. This codes for CASSPSASTDTQYF. The chain links TRBV9 to TRBJ2-3, with D uncertain. The CDR3 runs to 14 residues. V was clipped by 4 bases and J by 0 bases, with 9 bases between them. CDR1 and CDR2 (germline): SGDLS, YYNGEE.

The V call is TRBV19, the J call TRBJ1-1; 9 nucleotides line up with TRBD1. V was clipped by 4 bases and J by 5 bases; unmatched bases: 5. This CDR3 has 14 residues. Germline values: CDR1 LNHDA, CDR2 SQIVND (reference sequence). As DNA, the CDR3 is TGTGCCAGTAGTACCGGACAGGGGAGAACTGAAGCTTTCTTT. Translation: CASSTGQGRTEAFF.

The chain is built from TRBV25-1 and TRBJ1-5; no definite D call. This CDR3 is built from 14 residues. V was trimmed by 3 bases and J by 5 bases, leaving 11 bases between them. Per germline, CDR1 MGHDK and CDR2 SYGVNS. The DNA for the CDR3 is TGTGCCAGCAGTGACCAAGGACGGCATCAGCCCCAGCATTTT. It is translated as CASSDQGRHQPQHF.

This chain joins TRBV18 and TRBJ2-7; D unclear. CDR1 KGHSH and CDR2 LQKENI come from the germline V gene. With 8 bases removed from V and 2 bases from J, the gap between germline ends came to 7 bases. The CDR3 runs to 11 residues. The CDR3 loop reads CASAEAYEQYF. The CDR3 DNA reads TGTGCCAGCGCGGAAGCCTACGAGCAGTACTTC.